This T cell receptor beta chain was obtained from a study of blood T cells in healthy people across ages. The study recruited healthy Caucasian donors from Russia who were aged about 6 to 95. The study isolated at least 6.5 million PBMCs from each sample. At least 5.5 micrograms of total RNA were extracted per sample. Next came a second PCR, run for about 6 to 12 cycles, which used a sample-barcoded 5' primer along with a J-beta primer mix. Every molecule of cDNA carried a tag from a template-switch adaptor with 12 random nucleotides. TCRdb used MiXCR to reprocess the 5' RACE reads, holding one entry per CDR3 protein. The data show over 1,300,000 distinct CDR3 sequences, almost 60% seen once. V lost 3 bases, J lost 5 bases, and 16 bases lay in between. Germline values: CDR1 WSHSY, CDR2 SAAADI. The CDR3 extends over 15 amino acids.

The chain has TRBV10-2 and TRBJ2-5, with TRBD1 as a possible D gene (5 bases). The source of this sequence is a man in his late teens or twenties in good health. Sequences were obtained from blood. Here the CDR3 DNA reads TGCGCCAGCAGTGATTCAGGGCAGGGTGAGGAGACCCAGTACTTC. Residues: CASSDSGQGEETQYF.